This T cell receptor (beta chain) was sequenced for a study of memory CD4+ T cells and cytomegalovirus serostatus. Profiling relied on immunoSEQ multiplex PCR, and the TCRdb table lists in-frame clones only, not all of them. The profile shows around 60,000 clones, roughly 84% of them singletons. The sort gate was single viable CD3+CD4+CD8-CD45RO+ cells for memory CD4+ T cells. Serostatus was set by detecting CMV pp150, pp28, p38, p52 IgG. Looked up from germline, CDR1 is MNHNY and CDR2 is SVGAGI (reference sequence). The CDR3 spans 14 residues. The V end lost 7 bases, the J end lost 4 bases, and 17 bases lay between the germline ends.

This sequence originates from an adult in good health and CMV-seronegative. Some clones in this sample may be carry-over from other donors' samples. V and J are TRBV6-6 and TRBJ2-7; the D gene is possibly TRBD2 (5 bases). The sample was memory CD4+ T cells from blood. The DNA for the CDR3 is TGTGCCAGCACCCTCACCGGGGAGAATTACGAGCAGTACTTC. Translating gives CASTLTGENYEQYF.